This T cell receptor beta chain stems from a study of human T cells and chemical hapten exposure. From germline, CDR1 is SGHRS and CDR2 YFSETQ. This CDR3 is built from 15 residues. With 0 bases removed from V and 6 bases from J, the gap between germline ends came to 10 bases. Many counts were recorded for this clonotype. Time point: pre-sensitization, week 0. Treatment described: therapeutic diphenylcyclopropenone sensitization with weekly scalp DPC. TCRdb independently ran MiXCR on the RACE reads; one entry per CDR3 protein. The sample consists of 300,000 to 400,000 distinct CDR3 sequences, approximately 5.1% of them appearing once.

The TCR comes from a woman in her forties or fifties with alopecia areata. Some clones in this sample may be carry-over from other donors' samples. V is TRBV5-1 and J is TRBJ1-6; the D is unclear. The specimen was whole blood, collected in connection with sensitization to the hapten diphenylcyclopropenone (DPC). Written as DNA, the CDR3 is TGCGCCAGCAGCTTGGACAGCTTTCTTAATTCACCCCTCCACTTT. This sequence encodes CASSLDSFLNSPLHF.